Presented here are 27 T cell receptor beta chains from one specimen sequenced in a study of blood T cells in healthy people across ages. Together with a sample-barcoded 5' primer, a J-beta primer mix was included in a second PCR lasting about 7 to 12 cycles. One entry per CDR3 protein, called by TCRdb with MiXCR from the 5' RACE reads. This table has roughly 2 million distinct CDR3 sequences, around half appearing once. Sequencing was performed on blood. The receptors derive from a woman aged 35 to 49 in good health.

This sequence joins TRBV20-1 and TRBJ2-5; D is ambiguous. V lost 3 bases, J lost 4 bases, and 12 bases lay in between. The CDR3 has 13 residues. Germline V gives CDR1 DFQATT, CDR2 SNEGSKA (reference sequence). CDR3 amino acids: CSARVSIGETQYF. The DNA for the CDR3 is TGCAGTGCTAGGGTTAGCATAGGAGAGACCCAGTACTTC.

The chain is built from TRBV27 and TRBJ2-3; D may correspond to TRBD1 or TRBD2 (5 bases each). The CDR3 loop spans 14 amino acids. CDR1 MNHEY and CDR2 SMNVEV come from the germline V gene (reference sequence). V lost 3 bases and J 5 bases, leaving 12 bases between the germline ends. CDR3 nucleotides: TGTGCCAGCAGTTTCGGGCCGGGACGAGATACGCAGTATTTT. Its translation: CASSFGPGRDTQYF.

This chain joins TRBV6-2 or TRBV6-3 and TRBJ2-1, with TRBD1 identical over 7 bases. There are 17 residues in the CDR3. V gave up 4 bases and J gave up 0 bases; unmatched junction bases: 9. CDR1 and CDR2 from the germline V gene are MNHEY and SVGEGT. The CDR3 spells CASSFSRQGSSYNEQFF. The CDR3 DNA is TGTGCCAGCAGTTTTTCCAGACAGGGAAGCTCCTACAATGAGCAGTTCTTC.

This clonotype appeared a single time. The CDR3 sequence: CAISEFGTTMNTEAFF. The CDR3 DNA sequence: TGTGCCATCAGTGAGTTCGGGACAACTATGAACACTGAAGCTTTCTTT. The rearrangement links TRBV10-3 to TRBJ1-1; perhaps TRBD1 as D (6 bases). Trimming cost V 1 base and J 0 bases, with 12 bases left between them. The CDR3 contains 16 residues. From germline, CDR1 is ENHRY and CDR2 SYGVKD.

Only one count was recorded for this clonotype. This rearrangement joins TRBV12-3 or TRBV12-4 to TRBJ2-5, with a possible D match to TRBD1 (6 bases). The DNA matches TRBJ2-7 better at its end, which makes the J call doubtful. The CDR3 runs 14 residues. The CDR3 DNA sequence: TGTGCCAGCAGTGCTTTATCTGGGGGCGACGAGCAGTACTTC. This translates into CASSALSGGDEQYF.

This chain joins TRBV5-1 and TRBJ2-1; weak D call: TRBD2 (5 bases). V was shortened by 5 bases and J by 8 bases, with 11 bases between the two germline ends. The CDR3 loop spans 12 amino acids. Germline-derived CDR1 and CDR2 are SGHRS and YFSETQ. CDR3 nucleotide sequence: TGCGCCAGCAGAAGAAAGGAGGATGAGCAGTTCTTC. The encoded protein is CASRRKEDEQFF.

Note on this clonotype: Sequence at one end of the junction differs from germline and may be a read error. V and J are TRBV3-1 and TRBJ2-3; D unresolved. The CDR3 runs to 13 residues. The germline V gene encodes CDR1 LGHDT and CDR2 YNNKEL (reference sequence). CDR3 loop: CAGSQLSTDTQYF. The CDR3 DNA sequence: TGTGCCGGCAGCCAACTTAGTACAGATACGCAGTATTTT.

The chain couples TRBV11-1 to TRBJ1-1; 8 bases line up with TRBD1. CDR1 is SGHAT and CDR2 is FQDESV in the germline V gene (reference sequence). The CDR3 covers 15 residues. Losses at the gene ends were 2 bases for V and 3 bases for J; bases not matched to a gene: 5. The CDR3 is CASSLQGAGDTEAFF. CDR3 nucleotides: TGTGCCAGCAGCTTACAGGGGGCCGGGGACACTGAAGCTTTCTTT.

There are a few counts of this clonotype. CDR3 loop: CASTRDRGHEQYF. DNA for the CDR3: TGTGCCAGCACCCGGGACAGGGGTCACGAGCAGTACTTC. The chain employs TRBV6-2 or TRBV6-3 and TRBJ2-7; TRBD1 matches at 10 bases. Germline CDR1 reads MNHEY; CDR2 reads SVGEGT. The junction had 5 bases not matched to a gene; V was cut back by 7 bases and J by 5 bases. The CDR3 is 13 amino acids.

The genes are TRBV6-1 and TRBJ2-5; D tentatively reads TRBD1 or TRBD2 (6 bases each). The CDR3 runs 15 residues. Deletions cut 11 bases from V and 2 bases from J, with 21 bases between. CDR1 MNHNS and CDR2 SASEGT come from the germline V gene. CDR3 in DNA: TGTGCCGGCCGAGGAGGGACACCCCTACAAGAGACCCAGTACTTC. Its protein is CAGRGGTPLQETQYF.

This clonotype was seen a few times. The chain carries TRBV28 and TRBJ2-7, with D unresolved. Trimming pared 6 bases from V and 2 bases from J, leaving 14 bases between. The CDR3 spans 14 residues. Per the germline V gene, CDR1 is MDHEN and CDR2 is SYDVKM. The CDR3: CASSPREETYEQYF. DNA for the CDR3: TGTGCCAGCAGCCCGAGAGAAGAGACCTACGAGCAGTACTTC.

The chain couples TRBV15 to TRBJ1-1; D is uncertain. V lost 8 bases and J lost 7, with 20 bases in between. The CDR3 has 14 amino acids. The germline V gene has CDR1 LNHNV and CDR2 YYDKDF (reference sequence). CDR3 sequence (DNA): TGTGCCACCGGTCCGGGCCTCCCAACCGTTGAAGCTTTCTTT. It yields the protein CATGPGLPTVEAFF.

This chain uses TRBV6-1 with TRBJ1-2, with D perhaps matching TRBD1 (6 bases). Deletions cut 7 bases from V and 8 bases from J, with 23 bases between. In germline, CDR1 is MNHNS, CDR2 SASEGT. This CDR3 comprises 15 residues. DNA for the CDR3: TGTGCCAGCATCTTGTCCGGGGGCGCGTTGGGAGGCTACACCTTC. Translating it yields CASILSGGALGGYTF.

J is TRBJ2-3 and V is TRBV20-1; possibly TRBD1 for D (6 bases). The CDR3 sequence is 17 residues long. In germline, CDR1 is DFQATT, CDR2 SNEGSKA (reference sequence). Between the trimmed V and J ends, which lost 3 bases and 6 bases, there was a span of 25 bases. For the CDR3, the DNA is TGCAGTGCTAGGGGGGCCGGTCACTTAATGTCATGGGATACGCAGTATTTT. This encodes CSARGAGHLMSWDTQYF.

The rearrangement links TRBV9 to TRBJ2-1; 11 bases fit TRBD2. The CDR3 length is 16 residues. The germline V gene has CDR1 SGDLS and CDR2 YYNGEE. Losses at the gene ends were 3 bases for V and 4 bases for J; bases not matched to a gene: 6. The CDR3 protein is CASSAFTSGGYNEQFF. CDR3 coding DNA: TGTGCCAGCAGCGCATTCACTAGCGGGGGATACAATGAGCAGTTCTTC.

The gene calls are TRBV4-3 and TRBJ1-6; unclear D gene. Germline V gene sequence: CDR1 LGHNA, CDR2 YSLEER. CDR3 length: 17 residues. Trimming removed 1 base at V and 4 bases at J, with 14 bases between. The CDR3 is CASSQGTGSEYNSPLHF. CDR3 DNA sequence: TGCGCCAGCAGCCAAGGGACGGGCAGCGAATATAATTCACCCCTCCACTTT.

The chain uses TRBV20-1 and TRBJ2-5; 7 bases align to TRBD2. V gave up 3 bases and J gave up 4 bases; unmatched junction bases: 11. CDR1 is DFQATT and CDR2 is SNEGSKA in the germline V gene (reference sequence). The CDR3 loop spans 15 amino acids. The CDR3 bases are TGCAGTGCTAGTGTGGGGGGGACCCGGGTAGAGACCCAGTACTTC. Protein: CSASVGGTRVETQYF.

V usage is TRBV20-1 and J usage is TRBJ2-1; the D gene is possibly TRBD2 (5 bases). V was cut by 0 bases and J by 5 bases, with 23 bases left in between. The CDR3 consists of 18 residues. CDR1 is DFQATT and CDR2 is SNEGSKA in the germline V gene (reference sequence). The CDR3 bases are TGCAGTGCTAGAGATATTATCCCCTGGGGTACGGGGAACAATGAGCAGTTCTTC. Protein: CSARDIIPWGTGNNEQFF.

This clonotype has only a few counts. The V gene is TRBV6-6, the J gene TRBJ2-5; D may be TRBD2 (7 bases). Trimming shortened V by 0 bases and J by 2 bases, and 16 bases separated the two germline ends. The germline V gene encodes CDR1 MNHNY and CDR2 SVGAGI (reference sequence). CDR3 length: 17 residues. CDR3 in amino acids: CASSYSTRGAGQETQYF. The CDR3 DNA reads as TGTGCCAGCAGTTACTCGACCCGGGGGGCGGGTCAAGAGACCCAGTACTTC.

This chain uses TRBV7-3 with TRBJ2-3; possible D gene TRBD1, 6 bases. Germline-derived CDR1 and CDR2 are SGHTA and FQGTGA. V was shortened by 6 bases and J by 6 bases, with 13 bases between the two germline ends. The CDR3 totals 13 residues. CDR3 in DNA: TGTGCCAGCAGGGCAGACAGGACCGATACGCAGTATTTT. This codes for CASRADRTDTQYF.

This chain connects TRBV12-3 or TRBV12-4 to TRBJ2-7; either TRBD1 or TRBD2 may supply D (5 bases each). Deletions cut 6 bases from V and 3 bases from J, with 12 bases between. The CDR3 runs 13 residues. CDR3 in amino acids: CASSMGRNYEQYF. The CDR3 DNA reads TGTGCCAGCAGCATGGGACGGAACTACGAGCAGTACTTC.

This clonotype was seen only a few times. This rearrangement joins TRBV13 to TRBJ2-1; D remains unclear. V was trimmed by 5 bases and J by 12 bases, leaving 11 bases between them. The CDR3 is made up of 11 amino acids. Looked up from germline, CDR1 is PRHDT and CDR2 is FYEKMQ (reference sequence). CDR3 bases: TGTGCCAGCAGCCCCACCACTGGGCAGTTCTTC. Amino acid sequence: CASSPTTGQFF.

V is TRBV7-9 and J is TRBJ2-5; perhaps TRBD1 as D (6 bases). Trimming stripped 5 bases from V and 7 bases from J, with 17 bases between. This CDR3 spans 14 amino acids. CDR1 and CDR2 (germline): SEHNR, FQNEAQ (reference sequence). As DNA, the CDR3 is TGTGCCAGCAGCCGACTTCAGGGGAGTGGGACCCAGTACTTC. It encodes CASSRLQGSGTQYF.

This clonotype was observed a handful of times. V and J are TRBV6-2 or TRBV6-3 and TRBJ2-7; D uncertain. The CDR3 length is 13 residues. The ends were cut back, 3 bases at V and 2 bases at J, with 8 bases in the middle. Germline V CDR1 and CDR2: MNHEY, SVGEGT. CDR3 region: CASSYGWAYEQYF. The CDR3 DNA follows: TGTGCCAGCAGTTATGGTTGGGCCTACGAGCAGTACTTC.

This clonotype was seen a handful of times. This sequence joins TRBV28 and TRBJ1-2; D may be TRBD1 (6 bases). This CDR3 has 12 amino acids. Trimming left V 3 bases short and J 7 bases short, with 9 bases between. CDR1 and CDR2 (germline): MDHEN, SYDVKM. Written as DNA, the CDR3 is TGTGCCAGCAGTTTTGGGGGCTCTGGCTACACCTTC. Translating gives CASSFGGSGYTF.

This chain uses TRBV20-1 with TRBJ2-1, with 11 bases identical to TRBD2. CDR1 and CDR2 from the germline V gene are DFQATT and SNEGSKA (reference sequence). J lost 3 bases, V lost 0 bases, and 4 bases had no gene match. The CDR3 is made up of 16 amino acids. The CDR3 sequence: CSARERLAGNYNEQFF. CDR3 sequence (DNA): TGCAGTGCTAGAGAACGACTAGCGGGGAACTACAATGAGCAGTTCTTC.

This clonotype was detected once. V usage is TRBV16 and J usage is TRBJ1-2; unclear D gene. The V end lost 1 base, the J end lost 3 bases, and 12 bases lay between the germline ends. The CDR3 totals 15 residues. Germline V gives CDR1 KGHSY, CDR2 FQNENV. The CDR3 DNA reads TGTGCCAGCAGCCAATTATTCTCCGGGGACTATGGCTACACCTTC. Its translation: CASSQLFSGDYGYTF.